This paragraph covers one T cell receptor (beta chain) sequence. One end of the junction varies from germline; a read error may be responsible. Constant-segment primers were used for 5'RACE, and the resulting TCR alpha and TCR beta cDNA libraries carried sample barcodes and UMIs. TCRdb re-analysed the 5' RACE reads in MiXCR, keeping a single row per CDR3 protein. Among about 410,000 distinct CDR3 sequences listed, 23% were seen once. CDR3 length equals 15 residues. In germline, CDR1 is SSHAT, CDR2 FNYEAQ (reference sequence). The record originates from a study of T-cell memory formation after mild COVID-19.

This chain joins TRBV7-7 and TRBJ2-1; 7 bases map to TRBD2. Sequenced sample: PBMCs or a T cell subset sorted from them (not recorded which). The receptor was derived from an adult woman who had mild COVID-19 (a few samples of this study predate the infection). Cell type and time point are not known. The CDR3 protein is CASSQRLAAYNEQFF. The CDR3 nucleotides are TGTGCTAGCAGCCAACGACTAGCAGCCTACAATGAGCAGTTCTTC.